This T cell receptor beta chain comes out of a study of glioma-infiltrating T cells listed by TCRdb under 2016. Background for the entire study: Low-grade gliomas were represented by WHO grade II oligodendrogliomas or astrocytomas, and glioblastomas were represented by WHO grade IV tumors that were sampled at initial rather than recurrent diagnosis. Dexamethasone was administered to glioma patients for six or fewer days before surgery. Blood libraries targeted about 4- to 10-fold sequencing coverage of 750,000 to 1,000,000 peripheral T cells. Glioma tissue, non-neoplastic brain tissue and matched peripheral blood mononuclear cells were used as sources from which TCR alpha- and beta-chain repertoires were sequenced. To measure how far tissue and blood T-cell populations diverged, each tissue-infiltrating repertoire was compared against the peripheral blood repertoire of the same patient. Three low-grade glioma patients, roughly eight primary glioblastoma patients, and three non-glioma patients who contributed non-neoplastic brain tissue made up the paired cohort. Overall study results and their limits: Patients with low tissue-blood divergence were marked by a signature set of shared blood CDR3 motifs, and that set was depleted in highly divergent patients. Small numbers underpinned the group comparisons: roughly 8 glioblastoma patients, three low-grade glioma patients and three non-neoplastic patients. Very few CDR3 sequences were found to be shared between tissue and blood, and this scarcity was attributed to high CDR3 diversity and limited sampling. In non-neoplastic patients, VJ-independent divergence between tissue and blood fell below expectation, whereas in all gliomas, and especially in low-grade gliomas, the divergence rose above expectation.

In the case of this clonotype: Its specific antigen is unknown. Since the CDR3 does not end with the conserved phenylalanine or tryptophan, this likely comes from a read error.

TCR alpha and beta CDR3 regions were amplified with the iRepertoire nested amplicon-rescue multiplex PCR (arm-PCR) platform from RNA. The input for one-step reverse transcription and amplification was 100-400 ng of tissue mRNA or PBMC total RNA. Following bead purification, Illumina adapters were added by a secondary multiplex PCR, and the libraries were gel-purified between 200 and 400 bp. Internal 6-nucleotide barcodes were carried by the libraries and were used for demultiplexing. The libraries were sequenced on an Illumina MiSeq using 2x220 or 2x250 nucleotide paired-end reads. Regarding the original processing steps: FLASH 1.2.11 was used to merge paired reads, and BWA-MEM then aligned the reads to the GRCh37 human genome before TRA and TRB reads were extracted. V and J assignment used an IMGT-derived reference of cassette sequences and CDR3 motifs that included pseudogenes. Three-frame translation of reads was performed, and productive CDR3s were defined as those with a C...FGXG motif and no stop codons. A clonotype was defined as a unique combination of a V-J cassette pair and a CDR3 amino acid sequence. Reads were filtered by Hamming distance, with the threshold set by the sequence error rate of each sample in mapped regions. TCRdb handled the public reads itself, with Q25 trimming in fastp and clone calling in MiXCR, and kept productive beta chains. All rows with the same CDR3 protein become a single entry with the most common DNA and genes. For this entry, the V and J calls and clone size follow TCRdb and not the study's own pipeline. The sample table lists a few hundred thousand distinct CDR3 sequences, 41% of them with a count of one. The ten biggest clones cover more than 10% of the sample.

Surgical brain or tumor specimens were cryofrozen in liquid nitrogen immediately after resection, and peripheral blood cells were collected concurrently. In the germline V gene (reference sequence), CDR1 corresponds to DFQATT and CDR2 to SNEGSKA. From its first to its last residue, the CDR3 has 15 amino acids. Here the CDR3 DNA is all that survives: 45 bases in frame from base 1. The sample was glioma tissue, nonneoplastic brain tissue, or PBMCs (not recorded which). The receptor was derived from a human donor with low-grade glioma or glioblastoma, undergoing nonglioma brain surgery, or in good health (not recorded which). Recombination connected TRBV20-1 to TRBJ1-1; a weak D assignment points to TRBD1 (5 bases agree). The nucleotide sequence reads TGCAGTACTAGGCCCCGAGCAAGGGGTGACACTGAAGCTTTCCTT. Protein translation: CSTRPRARGDTEAFL.